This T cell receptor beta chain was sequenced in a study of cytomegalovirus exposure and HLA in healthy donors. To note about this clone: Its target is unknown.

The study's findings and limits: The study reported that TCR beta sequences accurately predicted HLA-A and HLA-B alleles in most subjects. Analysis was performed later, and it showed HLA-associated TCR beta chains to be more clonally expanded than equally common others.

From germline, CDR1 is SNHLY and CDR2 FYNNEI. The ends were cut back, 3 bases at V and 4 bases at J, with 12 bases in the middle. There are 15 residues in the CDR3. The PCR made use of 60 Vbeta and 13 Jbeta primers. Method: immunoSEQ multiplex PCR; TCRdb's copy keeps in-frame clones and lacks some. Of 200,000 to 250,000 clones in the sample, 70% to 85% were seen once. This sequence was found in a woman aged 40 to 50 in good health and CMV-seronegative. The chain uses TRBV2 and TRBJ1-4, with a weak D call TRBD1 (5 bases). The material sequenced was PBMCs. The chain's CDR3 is CASSERGGFNEKLFF. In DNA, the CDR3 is TGTGCCAGCAGTGAGCGGGGGGGATTTAATGAAAAACTGTTTTTT.